The 32 T cell receptor beta chains presented below share a single source sample, sequenced in a study of monozygotic twins with cystic fibrosis. The assay was immunoSEQ multiplex PCR, and TCRdb's table has in-frame clones only and misses some. The sample consists of around 29,000 clones, 70% to 90% of them appearing once. Sequenced sample: blood. These receptors originate from a girl aged 2-10 years with cystic fibrosis.

V usage is TRBV5-1 and J usage is TRBJ2-3; D is unclear. The CDR3 spans 13 residues. The germline gives CDR1 SGHRS, CDR2 YFSETQ. Deletions cut 5 bases from V and 1 base from J, with 8 bases between. The CDR3 reads CASREDGTDTQYF. The CDR3 bases are TGCGCCAGCAGGGAAGACGGCACAGATACGCAGTATTTT.

This clone occurred once. V and J are TRBV5-6 and TRBJ1-2; D uncertain. Deletions cut 2 bases from V and 2 bases from J, with 10 bases between. The CDR3 contains 14 residues. Looked up from germline, CDR1 is SGHDT and CDR2 is YYEEEE. For the CDR3, the DNA is TGTGCCAGCAGCTTCCTCGATAAAAACTATGGCTACACCTTC. Its protein is CASSFLDKNYGYTF.

Only one count was recorded for this clone. The chain uses TRBV7-2 and TRBJ1-1; perhaps TRBD1 as D (6 bases). The germline CDR1 and CDR2 sequences are SGHTA and FQGNSA. The CDR3 consists of 15 residues. Deletions cut 2 bases from V and 5 bases from J, with 15 bases between. CDR3 coding DNA: TGTGCCAGCAGCTTATTACGAGGGGGGATGACTGAAGCTTTCTTT. The encoded protein is CASSLLRGGMTEAFF.

This chain joins TRBV5-3 and TRBJ2-7; D remains unclear. TRBV5-3 is flagged as an ORF with uncertain function. V was trimmed by 2 bases and J by 10 bases, leaving 25 bases between them. The CDR3 runs to 16 residues. CDR3 coding DNA: TGTGCCAGAAGCTTTCCTGGGCGAGTTTCACGTTCGTGTCAGTACTTC. Protein product: CARSFPGRVSRSCQYF.

The chain has TRBV7-2 and TRBJ2-3; D is perhaps TRBD1 (5 bases). Trimming removed 11 bases from V and 7 bases from J, with 19 bases in between. From germline, CDR1 is SGHTA and CDR2 FQGNSA. This CDR3 comprises 13 residues. The DNA of the CDR3 is TGTGCCTCAGGGCAGGGCATTCAATATACGCAGTATTTT. Translated, it gives CASGQGIQYTQYF. Complete variable domain (other parts from reference TRBV7-2 and TRBJ2-3): GAGVSQSPSNKVTEKGKDVELRCDPISGHTALYWYRQSLGQGLEFLIYFQGNSAPDKSGLPSDRFSAERTGGSVSTLTIQRTQQEDSAVYLCASGQGIQYTQYFGPGTRLTVL.

The rearrangement uses TRBV6-1 and TRBJ1-4; D gene ambiguous. Deletions cut 4 bases from V and 3 bases from J, with 9 bases between. Germline V gene lookup returns CDR1 MNHNS and CDR2 SASEGT. The CDR3 consists of 14 residues. The CDR3 DNA reads TGTGCCAGCAGTGTGGGAACAGCTAATGAAAAACTGTTTTTT. Translation: CASSVGTANEKLFF.

This chain links TRBV7-2 with TRBJ1-3; D is uncertain. The CDR3 spans 15 residues. V lost 5 bases, J lost 2 bases, and 13 bases lay in between. Looked up from germline, CDR1 is SGHTA and CDR2 is FQGNSA. The CDR3 loop is CASSLNSGAGNTIYF. CDR3 in DNA: TGTGCCAGCAGCCTCAACTCTGGGGCTGGAAACACCATATATTTT. The complete variable domain, with remaining parts taken from reference TRBV7-2 and TRBJ1-3, reads GAGVSQSPSNKVTEKGKDVELRCDPISGHTALYWYRQSLGQGLEFLIYFQGNSAPDKSGLPSDRFSAERTGGSVSTLTIQRTQQEDSAVYLCASSLNSGAGNTIYFGEGSWLTVV.

This sequence joins TRBV4-1 and TRBJ2-6, with D unresolved. V was trimmed by 3 bases and J by 0 bases, leaving 12 bases between them. CDR3 size: 17 residues. Germline V CDR1 and CDR2: MGHRA, YSYEKL. CDR3 residues: CASSQELKSSGANVLTF. CDR3 in DNA: TGCGCCAGCAGCCAGGAACTAAAGAGCTCTGGGGCCAACGTCCTGACTTTC.

The rearrangement joins TRBV7-6 to TRBJ2-1; 9 bases line up with TRBD2. J lost 4 bases, V lost 4 bases, and 8 bases had no gene match. CDR1 and CDR2 from the germline V gene are SGHVS and FNYEAQ. This CDR3 contains 16 residues. The DNA of the CDR3 is TGTGCCAGCAGCTCCTTAACTAGCGGGTCTTACAATGAGCAGTTCTTC. Amino acids: CASSSLTSGSYNEQFF.

V and J are TRBV5-1 and TRBJ2-1; the D is unclear. The CDR3 loop spans 13 amino acids. In germline, CDR1 is SGHRS, CDR2 YFSETQ. V lost 0 bases and J lost 5, with 6 bases in between. The CDR3 DNA follows: TGCGCCAGCAGCTTGGTCGGTAACAATGAGCAGTTCTTC. This codes for CASSLVGNNEQFF.

This chain uses TRBV5-1 with TRBJ2-1; D possibly corresponds to TRBD2 (5 bases). The germline gives CDR1 SGHRS, CDR2 YFSETQ. The CDR3 sequence is 14 residues long. Trimming pared 0 bases from V and 12 bases from J, leaving 16 bases between. The CDR3 protein is CASSLAYLGEGQFF. Here the CDR3 DNA reads TGCGCCAGCAGCTTGGCCTACTTGGGTGAGGGGCAGTTCTTC.

The chain joins TRBV30 to TRBJ1-2; D is perhaps TRBD1 (6 bases). V was shortened by 2 bases and J by 5 bases, with 12 bases between the two germline ends. Germline-derived CDR1 and CDR2 are GTSNPN and SVGIG (reference sequence). The CDR3 loop spans 13 amino acids. CDR3: CAWSSRGPYGYTF. The CDR3 nucleotides read TGTGCCTGGAGTTCCAGGGGCCCTTATGGCTACACCTTC.

Only one count was recorded for this clone. V and J are TRBV5-1 and TRBJ2-7; D is ambiguous. The CDR3 covers 12 residues. The V end lost 1 base, the J end lost 5 bases, and 7 bases lay between the germline ends. The germline gives CDR1 SGHRS, CDR2 YFSETQ. In nucleotides, the CDR3 is TGCGCCAGCAGCTTGTCACGGGACGAGCAGTACTTC. Translation gives CASSLSRDEQYF.

The chain employs TRBV7-2 and TRBJ1-3; TRBD1 is a possible D gene (5 bases). This CDR3 has 15 amino acids. Germline V gives CDR1 SGHTA, CDR2 FQGNSA. The V end lost 0 bases, the J end lost 3 bases, and 9 bases lay between the germline ends. CDR3 sequence: CASSLARAGGNTIYF. DNA for the CDR3: TGTGCCAGCAGCTTAGCCAGGGCCGGTGGAAACACCATATATTTT.

The chain couples TRBV6-5 to TRBJ1-1, with D possibly being TRBD1 (5 bases). Per the germline V gene, CDR1 is MNHEY and CDR2 is SVGAGI. The CDR3 sequence is 13 residues long. With 0 bases removed from V and 5 bases from J, the gap between germline ends came to 7 bases. Here the CDR3 DNA reads TGTGCCAGCAGTTACTCAGGGGAGACTGAAGCTTTCTTT. It translates to CASSYSGETEAFF.

The chain employs TRBV25-1 and TRBJ1-3; perhaps TRBD1 as D (5 bases). Trimming pared 2 bases from V and 4 bases from J, leaving 12 bases between. Per the germline V gene, CDR1 is MGHDK and CDR2 is SYGVNS. This CDR3 contains 15 residues. The CDR3 is CASSEGGTKGNTIYF. In nucleotides, the CDR3 is TGTGCCAGCAGTGAAGGGGGAACGAAAGGAAACACCATATATTTT.

The chain links TRBV11-1 to TRBJ1-1; unclear D gene. The germline V and J ends were trimmed by 5 bases and 10 bases, with 14 bases remaining between them. CDR1 is SGHAT and CDR2 is FQDESV in the germline V gene (reference sequence). The CDR3 consists of 12 residues. The CDR3 nucleotides read TGTGCCAGCAGCCAACCCCGGGCCTCAGCTTTCTTT. Protein: CASSQPRASAFF.

The chain is built from TRBV6-5 and TRBJ1-4, with a weak D call TRBD1 (5 bases). The CDR3 extends over 15 amino acids. The germline V gene encodes CDR1 MNHEY and CDR2 SVGAGI. V was pared by 6 bases and J by 6 bases, with 17 bases between. The CDR3 DNA follows: TGTGCCAGCAGCCGCTCCGGGACCGGGGATGAAAAACTGTTTTTT. Translated, it gives CASSRSGTGDEKLFF.

The CDR3 nucleotides are TGTGCCAGCAGATCGAGGGAAGGAGGGGAGCTGTTTTTT. It yields the protein CASRSREGGELFF. This sequence joins TRBV25-1 and TRBJ2-2; D may be TRBD2 (5 bases). The CDR3 extends over 13 amino acids. Germline CDR1 and CDR2: MGHDK and SYGVNS. V was shortened by 6 bases and J by 8 bases, with 13 bases between the two germline ends. The entire variable domain, with the rest obtained from reference TRBV25-1 and TRBJ2-2, is as follows: EADIYQTPRYLVIGTGKKITLECSQTMGHDKMYWYQQDPGMELHLIHYSYGVNSTEKGDLSSESTVSRIRTEHFPLTLESARPSHTSQYLCASRSREGGELFFGEGSRLTVL.

The chain has TRBV30 and TRBJ1-1; a possible D gene is TRBD1 (6 bases). Germline V lookup: CDR1 GTSNPN, CDR2 SVGIG (reference sequence). This CDR3 is built from 15 residues. V lost 2 bases and J lost 2, with 15 bases in between. The CDR3: CAWSLLQGVNTEAFF. The CDR3 DNA sequence: TGTGCCTGGAGTTTATTACAGGGTGTTAACACTGAAGCTTTCTTT.

CDR3 DNA sequence: TGTGCCAGCGGGCGACTAGCGTCGGATGAGCAGTTCTTC. This gives the protein CASGRLASDEQFF. V and J are TRBV2 and TRBJ2-1; 8 positions match TRBD2. The V gene end was trimmed by 8 bases and the J gene end by 8 bases; junction bases not matched to a gene: 8. The CDR3 runs 13 residues. In germline, CDR1 is SNHLY, CDR2 FYNNEI.

This rearrangement joins TRBV5-1 to TRBJ2-1, with D unclear. V was shortened by 4 bases and J by 9 bases, with 14 bases between the two germline ends. CDR1 SGHRS and CDR2 YFSETQ come from the germline V gene. The CDR3 runs to 13 residues. CDR3 nucleotide sequence: TGCGCCAGCAGCCCCTCCAGATCCGGTGAGCAGTTCTTC. It is translated as CASSPSRSGEQFF.

This clone was seen only a few times. V and J are TRBV6-5 and TRBJ2-7; 7 nucleotides match TRBD2. CDR3 length: 15 amino acids. In germline, CDR1 is MNHEY, CDR2 SVGAGI. J lost 2 bases, V lost 0 bases, and 4 bases had no gene match. The CDR3 loop reads CASSYSAGVAYEQYF. The CDR3 nucleotides read TGTGCCAGCAGTTACTCCGCGGGAGTGGCCTACGAGCAGTACTTC.

The chain links TRBV12-5 to TRBJ1-1, with a weak D call TRBD1 (5 bases). Germline V gene data show CDR1 as LGHNT and CDR2 as FRNRAP. V was shortened by 11 bases and J by 1 base, with 11 bases between the two germline ends. This CDR3 has 12 residues. CDR3 sequence: CAGGTENTEAFF. As DNA, the CDR3 is TGTGCTGGCGGGACGGAGAACACTGAAGCTTTCTTT. Supplemented by reference TRBV12-5 and TRBJ1-1, the full variable domain reads DARVTQTPRHKVTEMGQEVTMRCQPILGHNTVFWYRQTMMQGLELLAYFRNRAPLDDSGMPKDRFSAEMPDATLATLKIQPSEPRDSAVYFCAGGTENTEAFFGQGTRLTVV.

The CDR3 DNA reads as TGCGCCAGCAGTGAGGGGCCTGAAGCTTTCTTT. Its protein is CASSEGPEAFF. The V and J genes are TRBV10-1 and TRBJ1-1, with unresolved D. V was clipped by 2 bases and J by 6 bases, with 4 bases between them. The CDR3 covers 11 residues. Per the germline V gene, CDR1 is WNHNN and CDR2 is SYGVQD (reference sequence).

The rearrangement joins TRBV4-1 to TRBJ2-7, with 8 bases matching TRBD2. V was clipped by 4 bases and J by 4 bases; unmatched bases: 21. This CDR3 is built from 19 residues. Germline V CDR1 and CDR2: MGHRA, YSYEKL. The CDR3, as DNA: TGCGCCAGCAGCCCCCAGCCCTCCCGGCTAGCGGGTGGGCCATACGAGCAGTACTTC. Translation: CASSPQPSRLAGGPYEQYF.

CDR3 coding DNA: TGTGCCAGCGGGTTCCGGGAGAAGAACACTGAAGCTTTCTTT. Translation gives CASGFREKNTEAFF. The V gene is TRBV19, the J gene TRBJ1-1; D not certain. V was cut by 9 bases and J by 1 base, with 15 bases left in between. Germline assignment: CDR1 LNHDA and CDR2 SQIVND (reference sequence). This CDR3 is 14 amino acids long.

Remarks on this clone: The junction does not match germline at one end; this may be a read error. This chain uses TRBV7-9 with TRBJ2-5; 8 nucleotides line up with TRBD2. The CDR3 loop spans 12 amino acids. The germline V gene has CDR1 SEHNR and CDR2 FQNEAQ (reference sequence). CDR3 sequence (DNA): TGTGCCAGCAGCTTAGGCGGCGGGGGGCAGCACTTC. Protein: CASSLGGGGQHF.

This sequence joins TRBV27 and TRBJ1-5, with a tentative D call TRBD1 (5 bases). With 3 bases removed from V and 6 bases from J, the gap between germline ends came to 9 bases. Germline lookup yields CDR1 MNHEY and CDR2 SMNVEV (reference sequence). This CDR3 is 13 amino acids long. The CDR3 nucleotides read TGTGCCAGCAGTTTCCGGGGCGGTCAGCCCCAGCATTTT. Translated, it gives CASSFRGGQPQHF.

The chain uses TRBV10-3 and TRBJ2-7; 14 bases map to TRBD2. The CDR3 runs to 14 residues. V was clipped by 6 bases and J by 10 bases; unmatched bases: 8. Germline V gene lookup returns CDR1 ENHRY and CDR2 SYGVKD. Written as DNA, the CDR3 is TGTGCCATCAGACCAACGGGGACTAGCGGGAGACAGTACTTC. Translated: CAIRPTGTSGRQYF.

The chain recombines TRBV7-6 with TRBJ2-7, with TRBD2 identical over 7 bases. V lost 5 bases, J lost 2 bases, and 9 bases stayed unmatched. The length of the CDR3 is 15 residues. Germline V gene sequence: CDR1 SGHVS, CDR2 FNYEAQ. The CDR3 DNA follows: TGTGCCAGCAGCCCCGGGGAGGGAGAGCCCTACGAGCAGTACTTC. Protein sequence: CASSPGEGEPYEQYF.

This chain uses TRBV25-1 with TRBJ1-2, with 8 positions matching TRBD1. The CDR3 consists of 16 residues. Germline values: CDR1 MGHDK, CDR2 SYGVNS. V trimming: 3 bases; J trimming: 7 bases; junction bases outside the gene matches: 13. CDR3 sequence (DNA): TGTGCCAGCAGTGAGAGATTAACAGGGGGAACTCTTGGCTACACCTTC. Protein sequence: CASSERLTGGTLGYTF.